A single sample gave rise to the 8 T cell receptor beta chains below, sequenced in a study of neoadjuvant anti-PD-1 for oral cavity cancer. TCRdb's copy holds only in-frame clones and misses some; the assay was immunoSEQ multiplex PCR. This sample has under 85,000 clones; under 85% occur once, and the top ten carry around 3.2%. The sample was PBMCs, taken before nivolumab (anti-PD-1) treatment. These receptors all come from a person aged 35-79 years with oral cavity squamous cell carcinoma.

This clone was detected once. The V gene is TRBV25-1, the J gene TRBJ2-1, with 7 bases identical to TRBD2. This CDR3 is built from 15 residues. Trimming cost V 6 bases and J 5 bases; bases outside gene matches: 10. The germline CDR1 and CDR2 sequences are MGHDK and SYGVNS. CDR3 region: CASSPTLGTNNEQFF. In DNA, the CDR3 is TGTGCCAGCAGCCCTACCCTCGGGACTAACAATGAGCAGTTCTTC.

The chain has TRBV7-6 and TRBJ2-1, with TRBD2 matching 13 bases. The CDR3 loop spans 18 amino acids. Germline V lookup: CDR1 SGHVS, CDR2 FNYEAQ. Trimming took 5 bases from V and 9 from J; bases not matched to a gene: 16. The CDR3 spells CASSLLGTSGRASSEQFF. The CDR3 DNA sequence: TGTGCCAGCAGCCTCTTGGGTACTAGCGGGAGGGCTTCAAGTGAGCAGTTCTTC.

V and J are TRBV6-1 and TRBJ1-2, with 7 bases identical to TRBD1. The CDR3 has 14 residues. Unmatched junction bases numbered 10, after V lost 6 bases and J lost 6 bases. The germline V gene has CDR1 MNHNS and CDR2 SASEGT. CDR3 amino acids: CASRRGQVPNGYTF. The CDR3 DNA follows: TGTGCCAGCAGGAGGGGGCAGGTTCCGAATGGCTACACCTTC.

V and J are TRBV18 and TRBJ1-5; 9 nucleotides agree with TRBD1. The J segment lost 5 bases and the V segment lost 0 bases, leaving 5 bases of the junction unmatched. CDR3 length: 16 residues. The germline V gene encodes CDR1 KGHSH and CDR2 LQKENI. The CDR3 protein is CASSPPGQGRHQPQHF. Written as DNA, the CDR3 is TGTGCCAGCTCACCACCGGGACAGGGACGGCATCAGCCCCAGCATTTT. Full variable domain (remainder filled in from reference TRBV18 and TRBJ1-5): NAGVMQNPRHLVRRRGQEARLRCSPMKGHSHVYWYRQLPEEGLKFMVYLQKENIIDESGMPKERFSAEFPKEGPSILRIQQVVRGDSAAYFCASSPPGQGRHQPQHFGDGTRLSIL.

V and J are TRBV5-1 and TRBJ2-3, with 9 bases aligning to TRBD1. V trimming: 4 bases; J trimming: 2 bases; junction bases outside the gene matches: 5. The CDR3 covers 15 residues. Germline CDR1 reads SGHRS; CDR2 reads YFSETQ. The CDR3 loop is CASSPGDRDTDTQYF. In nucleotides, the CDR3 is TGCGCCAGCAGCCCGGGGGACAGGGACACAGATACGCAGTATTTT.

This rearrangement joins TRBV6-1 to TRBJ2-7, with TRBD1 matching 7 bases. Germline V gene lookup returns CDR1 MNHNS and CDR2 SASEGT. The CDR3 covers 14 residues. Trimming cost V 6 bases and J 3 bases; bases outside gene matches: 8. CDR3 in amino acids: CASRVTGSFYEQYF. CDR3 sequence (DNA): TGTGCCAGCAGGGTGACAGGGTCCTTCTACGAGCAGTACTTC.

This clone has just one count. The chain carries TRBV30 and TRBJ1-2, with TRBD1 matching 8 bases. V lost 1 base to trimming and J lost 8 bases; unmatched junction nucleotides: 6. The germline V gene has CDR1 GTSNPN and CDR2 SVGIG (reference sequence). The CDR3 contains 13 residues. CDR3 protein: CAWSARGQGGYTF. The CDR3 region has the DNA TGTGCCTGGAGTGCCAGGGGGCAGGGAGGCTACACCTTC.

CDR3 sequence: CASKRDFYSGANVLTF. CDR3 DNA: TGTGCCAGCAAGCGGGATTTTTACTCTGGGGCCAACGTCCTGACTTTC. This sequence joins TRBV27 and TRBJ2-6; 7 bases fit TRBD2. Germline CDR1 is MNHEY and CDR2 is SMNVEV (reference sequence). The CDR3 consists of 16 residues. The V and J ends lost 7 bases and 0 bases, in that order; junction bases with no gene match: 6.